This T cell receptor (beta chain) was captured in a study of human T cells and chemical hapten exposure. Study summary: During the approximately 24-week study period, patients had diphenylcyclopropenone applied to the scalp every week. Variability of per-sample TCR yields stemmed mainly from small differences in pooled library volume.

Germline V gene lookup returns CDR1 SSHAT and CDR2 FNYEAQ (reference sequence). The CDR3 totals 15 residues. During construction of the library, unique molecular identifiers were attached to individual cDNA molecules for quantitative, reproducible TCR counting. One entry per CDR3 protein results from TCRdb running MiXCR on the RACE reads. Among 99,000 or so distinct CDR3 sequences listed, more than 10% were seen once. Broader study findings: Compared to controls, expanded TCRs made significantly more large clusters of similar CDR3s.

The time point is: pre-sensitization, week 0. Specified treatment: therapeutic diphenylcyclopropenone sensitization with weekly scalp DPC. This clonotype has ten or more counts. Its target is unknown. Mismatch with germline at one junction end may stem from a read error. The sample in question was whole blood, obtained in connection with sensitization to the hapten diphenylcyclopropenone (DPC). The receptor's source is a woman in her sixties or seventies with alopecia areata. Some clones in this sample may be carry-over from other donors' samples. The chain links TRBV7-7 to TRBJ1-4; TRBD1 matches 9 bases. CDR3 in DNA: TGTGCTAGCAGCTTCGGACAGGGGTCTCATGAAAAACTGTTTTTT. Encoded protein: CASSFGQGSHEKLFF. The complete variable domain, with remaining parts taken from reference TRBV7-7 and TRBJ1-4, reads GAGVSQSPRYKVTKRGQDVTLRCDPISSHATLYWYQQALGQGPEFLTYFNYEAQPDKSGLPSDRFSAERPEGSISTLTIQRTEQRDSAMYRCASSFGQGSHEKLFFGSGTQLSVL.